These T cell receptor beta chains were read from a single sample in a study of control samples from healthy donors and cancer patients. Measured with immunoSEQ multiplex PCR; TCRdb has only the in-frame clones, and not every one. The sample records some 130,000 clones, roughly 95% being singletons. The sequencing sample was made of blood. The receptors here all came from a man aged 25-45 years in good health. Both conserved end residues are part of each CDR3. The order of the fields is D gene, V gene, clone size, J gene, CDR3 DNA, CDR3 protein. D genes are given only for firm matches. Only part of the rows carry a size: once, few, many, or a class if the clone is expanded.

-	TRBV28	-	TRBJ1-3	TGTGCCAGCAGTTCAGCCGGGACGGCTGGAAACACCATATATTTT	CASSSAGTAGNTIYF
-	TRBV11-2	-	TRBJ2-5	TGTGCCAGCAGCTTAACCGACGCCGGGGGAGAGACCCAGTACTTC	CASSLTDAGGETQYF
TRBD1	TRBV6-5	-	TRBJ1-5	TGTGCCAGCAGTTTATCCAACAGGGGACGGCAGCCCCAGCATTTT	CASSLSNRGRQPQHF
-	TRBV29-1	-	TRBJ1-4	TGCAGCGTCGGGAATATCTACGGGGATGAAAAACTGTTTTTT	CSVGNIYGDEKLFF
-	TRBV27	-	TRBJ1-2	TGTGCCAGCAGTTTAAGGCAGGGCTATGGCTACACCTTC	CASSLRQGYGYTF
-	TRBV18	once	TRBJ1-2	TGTGCCAGCTCATCTTGGACCGCTAGTGATGGCTACACCTTC	CASSSWTASDGYTF
TRBD2	TRBV19	-	TRBJ2-3	TGTGCCAGTAGTATGGGACTAGCGGGGGGCACAGATACGCAGTATTTT	CASSMGLAGGTDTQYF
TRBD2	TRBV10-3	-	TRBJ2-7	TGTGCCATCAGTGGGGGAGGGACGGAAGCCTACGAGCAGTACTTC	CAISGGGTEAYEQYF
-	TRBV12-3/TRBV12-4	once	TRBJ2-7	TGTGCCAGCACCCCCCGGCTAGCGTACGAGCAGTACTTC	CASTPRLAYEQYF
-	TRBV9	-	TRBJ2-1	TGTGCCAGCAGCGTAGAAAGGGAAAGCTCCTACAATGAGCAGTTCTTC	CASSVERESSYNEQFF